These 21 T cell receptor beta chains were sequenced from one sample in a study of identical twins. TCRdb fed the 5' RACE reads into MiXCR, producing one record per CDR3 protein. Found here are about 900,000 distinct CDR3 sequences, 10% to 15% of them singletons; the top ten hold around 1.5%. The same specimen was also included in a second study, on yellow fever vaccine responses in identical twins.

Sequencing input: PBMCs. All receptors derive from a young woman in good health.

This clonotype is a singleton in its sample. This rearrangement joins TRBV10-2 to TRBJ2-1; D remains unclear. Trimming stripped 3 bases from V and 6 bases from J, with 21 bases between. This CDR3 contains 17 residues. In germline, CDR1 is WSHSY, CDR2 SAAADI. The CDR3 loop is CASSEVGRRSIGNEQFF. The DNA of the CDR3 is TGCGCCAGCAGTGAAGTGGGCCGGCGTAGTATAGGCAATGAGCAGTTCTTC.

The genes are TRBV4-1 and TRBJ2-1; D remains unclear. Germline assignment: CDR1 MGHRA and CDR2 YSYEKL. V lost 0 bases and J 9 bases, leaving 6 bases between the germline ends. This CDR3 is built from 12 residues. Here the CDR3 reads CASSQEGREQFF. CDR3 DNA sequence: TGCGCCAGCAGCCAAGAGGGTCGTGAGCAGTTCTTC.

This clonotype has only a few counts. The rearrangement links TRBV9 to TRBJ2-1; a weak D match, TRBD2 (6 bases). V was cut by 0 bases and J by 0 bases, with 10 bases left in between. CDR1 is SGDLS, CDR2 YYNGEE, per germline. The CDR3 has 16 amino acids. This chain's CDR3 is CASSVASSDSYNEQFF. DNA for the CDR3: TGTGCCAGCAGCGTAGCGTCTAGCGACTCCTACAATGAGCAGTTCTTC.

The J gene is TRBJ1-2, the V gene TRBV12-3 or TRBV12-4; 9 bases agree with TRBD1. The CDR3 totals 16 residues. Losses at the gene ends were 6 bases for V and 5 bases for J; bases not matched to a gene: 13. The CDR3 sequence is CASSQDRGGFSYGYTF. CDR3 DNA: TGTGCCAGCAGCCAGGACAGGGGAGGATTTTCTTATGGCTACACCTTC.

The chain combines TRBV2 with TRBJ2-1; D is perhaps TRBD1 (5 bases). Germline-derived CDR1 and CDR2 are SNHLY and FYNNEI. The CDR3 extends over 15 amino acids. The V end lost 2 bases, the J end lost 7 bases, and 15 bases lay between the germline ends. CDR3 bases: TGTGCCAGCAGTGAAAGGGGTCTGGGTCTAAATGAGCAGTTCTTC. Translated: CASSERGLGLNEQFF.

The chain employs TRBV11-2 and TRBJ2-7; maybe TRBD2 (7 bases). This CDR3 spans 16 amino acids. Germline loops: CDR1 SGHAT, CDR2 FQNNGV. Trimming cost V 0 bases and J 2 bases, with 14 bases left between them. The chain's CDR3 is CASSLDRGAIPYEQYF. CDR3 DNA sequence: TGTGCCAGCAGCTTAGATCGGGGGGCAATACCCTACGAGCAGTACTTC.

This clonotype was observed at least ten times. The gene calls are TRBV2 and TRBJ2-7, with 8 bases aligning to TRBD1. The CDR3 covers 14 residues. J was trimmed by 2 bases and V by 7 bases; bases with no gene match: 7. Germline V CDR1 and CDR2: SNHLY, FYNNEI. In DNA, the CDR3 is TGTGCCAGCAAGCCGACAGGGGCAACCTACGAGCAGTACTTC. This encodes CASKPTGATYEQYF.

The rearrangement joins TRBV27 to TRBJ2-3; 10 nucleotides align to TRBD2. The germline gives CDR1 MNHEY, CDR2 SMNVEV (reference sequence). The J segment lost 4 bases and the V segment lost 5 bases, leaving 6 bases of the junction unmatched. This CDR3 has 15 amino acids. Here the CDR3 reads CASSPPGLAADTQYF. In DNA form, the CDR3 reads TGTGCCAGCAGTCCCCCCGGACTAGCGGCAGATACGCAGTATTTT.

The chain has TRBV7-6 and TRBJ2-7, with 8 bases lining up with TRBD1. V was clipped by 4 bases and J by 5 bases; unmatched bases: 7. Germline V gene data show CDR1 as SGHVS and CDR2 as FNYEAQ. The length of the CDR3 is 14 residues. The DNA of the CDR3 is TGTGCCAGCAGCTCCCGACAGGGGACCCACGAGCAGTACTTC. Its translation: CASSSRQGTHEQYF.

This chain joins TRBV7-9 and TRBJ2-5, with 7 bases identical to TRBD1. V trimming: 5 bases; J trimming: 4 bases; junction bases outside the gene matches: 7. The CDR3 length is 14 residues. The germline CDR1 and CDR2 sequences are SEHNR and FQNEAQ (reference sequence). Here the CDR3 reads CASSQLTGTETQYF. Written as DNA, the CDR3 is TGTGCCAGCAGCCAATTGACAGGGACAGAGACCCAGTACTTC.

This clonotype occurred a few times. This chain connects TRBV7-9 to TRBJ1-2; no reliable D call. Trimming cost V 5 bases and J 6 bases, with 10 bases left between them. Germline V lookup: CDR1 SEHNR, CDR2 FQNEAQ (reference sequence). The CDR3 length is 12 residues. The CDR3 loop is CASSPPRDGYTF. The CDR3 bases are TGTGCCAGCAGCCCCCCTAGGGATGGCTACACCTTC.

In its sample, this clonotype was seen a few times. The rearrangement uses TRBV28 and TRBJ1-2; D uncertain. The CDR3 runs 13 residues. The germline V and J ends were trimmed by 5 bases and 8 bases, with 15 bases remaining between them. Germline V lookup: CDR1 MDHEN, CDR2 SYDVKM. The CDR3 protein is CASSGSGLWGYTF. CDR3 nucleotides: TGTGCCAGCAGTGGCTCGGGGTTATGGGGCTACACCTTC.

Only a few counts were recorded for this clonotype. J is TRBJ1-6 and V is TRBV4-1; D ambiguous. V gave up 5 bases and J gave up 6 bases, with 14 bases separating them. The CDR3 has 15 amino acids. Looked up from germline, CDR1 is MGHRA and CDR2 is YSYEKL. DNA for the CDR3: TGCGCCAGCAGCAGCTTTTGGCTCACTAATTCACCCCTCCACTTT. This codes for CASSSFWLTNSPLHF.

The chain joins TRBV7-2 to TRBJ1-1, with 8 bases fitting TRBD1. Trimming at V came to 5 bases and at J to 5 bases, leaving 7 bases not matched to a gene. CDR3 length: 14 amino acids. Germline V gene sequence: CDR1 SGHTA, CDR2 FQGNSA. CDR3 sequence: CASSPGQGMTEAFF. DNA for the CDR3: TGTGCCAGCAGCCCAGGACAGGGAATGACTGAAGCTTTCTTT. Together with reference TRBV7-2 and TRBJ1-1, the CDR3 gives the full variable domain: GAGVSQSPSNKVTEKGKDVELRCDPISGHTALYWYRQSLGQGLEFLIYFQGNSAPDKSGLPSDRFSAERTGGSVSTLTIQRTQQEDSAVYLCASSPGQGMTEAFFGQGTRLTVV.

This clonotype appeared a few times. The CDR3 is CSASLGGYTF. The CDR3 bases are TGCAGTGCTTCCCTCGGTGGCTACACCTTC. This chain links TRBV20-1 with TRBJ1-2; D uncertain. The CDR3 has 10 residues. V shed 5 bases and J shed 7 bases, with 8 bases lying between them. Germline CDR1 and CDR2: DFQATT and SNEGSKA (reference sequence).

This clonotype has a count of ten or more. The genes are TRBV5-1 and TRBJ2-3; tentatively, D is TRBD1 (6 bases). The V end was cut by 5 bases, the J end by 1 base, with 11 bases between. This CDR3 spans 14 amino acids. Germline values: CDR1 SGHRS, CDR2 YFSETQ. The CDR3 loop is CASRMAGGTDTQYF. The CDR3 coding sequence is TGCGCCAGCAGGATGGCAGGGGGCACAGATACGCAGTATTTT.

This clonotype was observed a handful of times. The V and J genes are TRBV15 and TRBJ2-1, with 10 nucleotides matching TRBD2. The germline V gene encodes CDR1 LNHNV and CDR2 YYDKDF (reference sequence). V lost 3 bases and J lost 4; bases outside the gene matches: 6. The CDR3 runs to 16 residues. CDR3 bases: TGTGCCACCAGCAGCACCACTAGCGGGGCTTACAATGAGCAGTTCTTC. Translated: CATSSTTSGAYNEQFF.

The chain carries TRBV12-5 and TRBJ2-3; TRBD2 matches 9 bases. From germline, CDR1 is LGHNT and CDR2 FRNRAP. The CDR3 loop spans 13 amino acids. The CDR3: CAALAGSTDTQYF. CDR3 coding DNA: TGTGCAGCCCTAGCGGGAAGCACAGATACGCAGTATTTT. The full variable domain, in which reference TRBV12-5 and TRBJ2-3 provide the parts outside the CDR3, is DARVTQTPRHKVTEMGQEVTMRCQPILGHNTVFWYRQTMMQGLELLAYFRNRAPLDDSGMPKDRFSAEMPDATLATLKIQPSEPRDSAVYFCAALAGSTDTQYFGPGTRLTVL.

This clonotype was recorded a few times. The CDR3 DNA sequence: TGCGCCAGCAGCCCGGGACAGTCTTCCTACGAGCAGTACGTC. Amino acid sequence: CASSPGQSSYEQYV. The V gene is TRBV5-1, the J gene TRBJ2-7; TRBD1 matches at 7 bases. The CDR3 contains 14 residues. Germline V lookup: CDR1 SGHRS, CDR2 YFSETQ. With V trimmed by 4 bases and J by 1 base, 5 bases remained unmatched.

The V call is TRBV2, the J call TRBJ2-1, with 7 bases lining up with TRBD2. The J segment lost 9 bases and the V segment lost 11 bases, leaving 10 bases of the junction unmatched. Germline V lookup: CDR1 SNHLY, CDR2 FYNNEI. The CDR3 totals 12 residues. The CDR3 bases are TGTGCCTCAAAGGGCGCTAGCGGTGAGCAGTTCTTC. Translating it yields CASKGASGEQFF.

This clonotype appeared many times. The chain couples TRBV20-1 to TRBJ2-1; D call uncertain. Germline V gene data show CDR1 as DFQATT and CDR2 as SNEGSKA (reference sequence). The CDR3 runs to 13 residues. V was shortened by 2 bases and J by 9 bases, with 14 bases between the two germline ends. This CDR3 is CSARSVFLPEQFF. CDR3 DNA sequence: TGCAGTGCTAGAAGCGTGTTTCTACCTGAGCAGTTCTTC.